This T cell receptor (beta chain) was captured by sequencing in a study of T cell repertoires in aging, cancer and after chemotherapy. Rearranged V-D-J TRB sequences were amplified with a mixed TRB-A/B primer pool. MiXCR, run by TCRdb on the multiplex PCR reads, gives a single entry per CDR3 protein. In the table there are about 6,000 distinct CDR3 sequences, roughly 25% of which are singletons. Comment on this clonotype: No antigen is known for it. The CDR3 does not end in the conserved phenylalanine or tryptophan, so this is likely a read error.

Study results and limitations: Immunological memory after chemotherapy cannot be judged from the repertoire data.

The template was genomic DNA from peripheral blood, not RNA. Trimming cost V 2 bases and J 3 bases; bases outside gene matches: 1. The CDR3 is 14 residues long. CDR1 is MGHRA and CDR2 is YSYEKL in the germline V gene. The clonotype comes from a human donor in good health. This chain links TRBV4-1 with TRBJ1-2; 9 bases fit TRBD1. Sequencing was performed on blood. The CDR3 DNA follows: TGCGCCAGCAGCCAACGGACAGGGGACTATGGCTACACCATC. It translates to CASSQRTGDYGYTI.